The 20 T cell receptor beta chains below were found in one sample sequenced in a study of blood T cell repertoires in COVID-19. TCRdb keeps only in-frame clones here, not all; method: immunoSEQ multiplex PCR. Altogether 250,000 to 350,000 clones are present, 88% being singletons, with the ten largest covering 2.5% to 3.5%. The sample comprised PBMCs or T cells enriched from blood (not recorded which). These receptor sequences come from a woman in her fifties or sixties who had recovered from COVID-19.

The rearrangement uses TRBV11-1 and TRBJ2-1, with 11 bases that match TRBD2. V lost 5 bases and J lost 8; bases outside the gene matches: 11. The V gene's germline CDR1 is SGHAT and CDR2 FQDESV (reference sequence). This CDR3 is 16 amino acids long. The CDR3, as DNA: TGTGCCAGCAGCCGCCCACTAGCGGGAGTGTCCTATGAGCAGTTCTTC. Translating it yields CASSRPLAGVSYEQFF. Drawing the rest from reference TRBV11-1 and TRBJ2-1, the complete variable domain is EAEVAQSPRYKITEKSQAVAFWCDPISGHATLYWYRQILGQGPELLVQFQDESVVDDSQLPKDRFSAERLKGVDSTLKIQPAELGDSAMYLCASSRPLAGVSYEQFFGPGTRLTVL.

The J gene is TRBJ1-5, the V gene TRBV5-1; the D gene is possibly TRBD1 (5 bases). The CDR3 has 16 residues. The V gene lost 4 bases and the J gene lost 9 bases, with 23 bases spanning the gap. Germline values: CDR1 SGHRS, CDR2 YFSETQ. Here the CDR3 reads CASSPTGQEGGMPQHF. In nucleotides, the CDR3 is TGCGCCAGCAGCCCGACGGGGCAGGAGGGAGGGATGCCCCAGCATTTT.

The chain links TRBV3-1 (or the pseudogene TRBV3-2) to TRBJ2-7, with a possible D match to TRBD2 (6 bases). V was shortened by 10 bases and J by 0 bases, with 7 bases between the two germline ends. This CDR3 region has 11 residues. Germline CDR1 is LGHDT and CDR2 is YNNKEL (reference sequence). DNA of the CDR3: TGTGCCACCGGGAGCTCCTACGAGCAGTACTTC. It yields the protein CATGSSYEQYF.

The J gene is TRBJ1-5, the V gene TRBV6-5, with no clear D. This CDR3 is 15 amino acids long. Germline V gene lookup returns CDR1 MNHEY and CDR2 SVGAGI. Trimming removed 5 bases at V and 3 bases at J, with 14 bases between. CDR3: CASSPRGDSNQPQHF. The CDR3 DNA reads as TGTGCCAGCAGTCCCCGCGGGGATTCCAATCAGCCCCAGCATTTT.

The chain uses TRBV19 and TRBJ1-5, with TRBD1 matching over 7 bases. V lost 5 bases, J lost 4 bases, and 8 bases stayed unmatched. CDR1 is LNHDA and CDR2 is SQIVND in the germline V gene (reference sequence). The CDR3 has 15 residues. Here the CDR3 DNA reads TGTGCCAGTAGTTTCGACAGGGCGTGGAATCAGCCCCAGCATTTT. Its translation: CASSFDRAWNQPQHF. Supplemented by reference TRBV19 and TRBJ1-5, the full variable domain reads DGGITQSPKYLFRKEGQNVTLSCEQNLNHDAMYWYRQDPGQGLRLIYYSQIVNDFQKGDIAEGYSVSREKKESFPLTVTSAQKNPTAFYLCASSFDRAWNQPQHFGDGTRLSIL.

The V gene is TRBV29-1, the J gene TRBJ2-3; perhaps TRBD1 as D (5 bases). This CDR3 comprises 14 residues. The germline V and J ends were trimmed by 6 bases and 6 bases, with 19 bases remaining between them. Germline CDR1 SQVTM, CDR2 ANQGSEA. The CDR3: CSVGRQGLRDTQYF. Here the CDR3 DNA reads TGCAGCGTGGGGCGGCAGGGCCTAAGGGATACGCAGTATTTT.

The V call is TRBV9, the J call TRBJ1-4; D uncertain. Germline loops: CDR1 SGDLS, CDR2 YYNGEE. The germline V and J ends were trimmed by 1 base and 2 bases, with 6 bases remaining between them. There are 14 residues in the CDR3. In nucleotides, the CDR3 is TGTGCCAGCAGCGTATCCCCGACTAATGAAAAACTGTTTTTT. Its translation: CASSVSPTNEKLFF.

There are a few counts of this clone. The rearrangement joins TRBV6-5 to TRBJ1-6; tentative D call: TRBD1 (6 bases). The CDR3 has 16 amino acids. The germline gives CDR1 MNHEY, CDR2 SVGAGI. V was trimmed by 0 bases and J by 10 bases, leaving 16 bases between them. The CDR3: CASSYSLDRQQSPLHF. CDR3 coding DNA: TGTGCCAGCAGTTACTCTCTCGACAGGCAACAATCACCCCTCCACTTT.

The chain is built from TRBV3-1 (or the pseudogene TRBV3-2) and TRBJ2-2, with 9 nucleotides matching TRBD2. V lost 4 bases, J lost 6 bases, and 3 bases stayed unmatched. The CDR3 has 14 residues. Germline lookup yields CDR1 LGHDT and CDR2 YNNKEL (reference sequence). In nucleotides, the CDR3 is TGTGCCAGCAGCCGTTTAGCGGGAGCCGGGGAGCTGTTTTTT. It translates to CASSRLAGAGELFF.

This clone has only one observation. V is TRBV4-2 and J is TRBJ2-7; 10 bases agree with TRBD1. Germline CDR1 LGHNA, CDR2 YNFKEQ. The ends lost 4 bases at V and 2 bases at J; junction bases unmatched: 5. The CDR3 contains 15 residues. This CDR3 reads CASSPRDRGPYEQYF. The CDR3 bases are TGTGCCAGCAGCCCCCGGGACAGGGGTCCCTACGAGCAGTACTTC.

This clone was found once. The genes are TRBV6-5 and TRBJ2-3, with D possibly TRBD2 on 5 matching bases. Germline-derived CDR1 and CDR2 are MNHEY and SVGAGI. Trimming removed 6 bases from V and 6 bases from J, with 16 bases in between. CDR3 length: 14 residues. This CDR3 reads CASSQAGLTDTQYF. CDR3 coding DNA: TGTGCCAGCAGCCAGGCCGGACTGACGGATACGCAGTATTTT.

The chain has TRBV30 and TRBJ1-2, with D possibly matching TRBD1 (6 bases). V was pared by 3 bases and J by 4 bases, with 15 bases between. The germline V gene has CDR1 GTSNPN and CDR2 SVGIG (reference sequence). The CDR3 is made up of 14 amino acids. The CDR3: CAWRPRDRLYGYTF. CDR3 sequence (DNA): TGTGCCTGGAGACCTCGAGACAGGCTCTATGGCTACACCTTC.

The chain is built from TRBV7-2 and TRBJ1-2; no reliable D call. Trimming cost V 4 bases and J 4 bases, with 16 bases left between them. This CDR3 contains 15 residues. The germline CDR1 and CDR2 sequences are SGHTA and FQGNSA. CDR3 region: CASSSADRPLYGYTF. CDR3 sequence (DNA): TGTGCCAGCAGCTCCGCGGATAGGCCGCTCTATGGCTACACCTTC.

The gene calls are TRBV5-1 and TRBJ2-7; 8 bases line up with TRBD1. The CDR3 extends over 14 amino acids. Germline V lookup: CDR1 SGHRS, CDR2 YFSETQ. Trimming cost V 2 bases and J 3 bases; bases outside gene matches: 4. CDR3 in amino acids: CASSFGQGGYEQYF. The CDR3 bases are TGCGCCAGCAGCTTCGGACAGGGAGGCTACGAGCAGTACTTC.

A few counts support this clone. V and J are TRBV4-3 and TRBJ2-7; 9 bases line up with TRBD2. From germline, CDR1 is LGHNA and CDR2 YSLEER. Trimming removed 2 bases from V and 2 bases from J; junction bases left unmatched: 7. The CDR3 length is 16 residues. CDR3 in amino acids: CASSQSMAGGAYEQYF. The CDR3 coding sequence is TGCGCCAGCAGCCAAAGTATGGCGGGAGGGGCCTACGAGCAGTACTTC.

This rearrangement joins TRBV7-2 to TRBJ2-5, with D maybe TRBD1 (5 bases). Germline CDR1 reads SGHTA; CDR2 reads FQGNSA. V dropped 6 bases and J dropped 2 bases, with 19 bases sitting between them. The CDR3 runs 16 residues. Here the CDR3 DNA reads TGTGCCAGCAGTGCAAACGAGGCAGGGTCGCAAGAGACCCAGTACTTC. Residues: CASSANEAGSQETQYF. The full variable domain, in which reference TRBV7-2 and TRBJ2-5 provide the parts outside the CDR3, is GAGVSQSPSNKVTEKGKDVELRCDPISGHTALYWYRQSLGQGLEFLIYFQGNSAPDKSGLPSDRFSAERTGGSVSTLTIQRTQQEDSAVYLCASSANEAGSQETQYFGPGTRLLVL.

V usage is TRBV28 and J usage is TRBJ1-1; TRBD1 is a possible D gene (6 bases). The V gene's germline CDR1 is MDHEN and CDR2 SYDVKM. This CDR3 contains 13 residues. V shed 1 base and J shed 8 bases, with 11 bases lying between them. The CDR3 DNA sequence: TGTGCCAGCAGTTTATTCAGGACAGAAGAAGCTTTCTTT. Amino acid sequence: CASSLFRTEEAFF.

This clone came up a few times. This chain connects TRBV16 to TRBJ1-1, with D possibly TRBD1 on 6 matching bases. Deletions cut 4 bases from V and 4 bases from J, with 10 bases between. Per the germline V gene, CDR1 is KGHSY and CDR2 is FQNENV. This CDR3 has 13 amino acids. Written as DNA, the CDR3 is TGTGCCAGCAGCCCGGGACATCTCACTGAAGCTTTCTTT. Its translation: CASSPGHLTEAFF. Variable domain in full (rest from reference TRBV16 and TRBJ1-1): GEEVAQTPKHLVRGEGQKAKLYCAPIKGHSYVFWYQQVLKNEFKFLISFQNENVFDETGMPKERFSAKCLPNSPCSLEIQATKLEDSAVYFCASSPGHLTEAFFGQGTRLTVV.

V and J are TRBV5-1 and TRBJ2-3; TRBD2 agrees at 10 bases. After removal of 0 bases from V and 9 bases from J, the junction contained 13 bases not matched to a gene. The CDR3 has 17 residues. The germline V gene has CDR1 SGHRS and CDR2 YFSETQ. In DNA, the CDR3 is TGCGCCAGCAGCTTGGGATCCACGGGACTAGCGAAGAAAACGCAGTATTTT. Translation: CASSLGSTGLAKKTQYF.

This sequence joins TRBV30 and TRBJ2-3, with 15 bases that match TRBD2. V gave up 2 bases and J gave up 10 bases; unmatched junction bases: 4. The germline V gene encodes CDR1 GTSNPN and CDR2 SVGIG (reference sequence). CDR3 size: 14 residues. The CDR3 nucleotides are TGTGCCTGGAGTTTTGGACTAGCGGGAGGGGCGCAGTATTTT. Encoded protein: CAWSFGLAGGAQYF.